This T cell receptor (beta chain) was sequenced in a study of cytomegalovirus exposure and HLA in healthy donors. Study results and caveats: With high specificity and sensitivity, the classifier reportedly diagnosed cytomegalovirus status.

CDR3 length equals 14 residues. V was shortened by 0 bases and J by 0 bases, with 6 bases between the two germline ends. Per the germline V gene, CDR1 is SGHDT and CDR2 is YYEEEE. The table lists this clone with a count of one. The antigen is not known. PCR used 60 Vbeta primers and 13 Jbeta primers. The assay was immunoSEQ multiplex PCR, and TCRdb's table has in-frame clones only and misses some. The table includes over 150,000 clones, 60% to 85% detected once. This receptor was identified in a man aged 45 to 65 in good health and CMV-seropositive. Input material: PBMCs. The chain carries TRBV5-6 and TRBJ1-1; no clear D. The CDR3 sequence: CASSLAGMNTEAFF. CDR3 DNA sequence: TGTGCCAGCAGCTTGGCGGGGATGAACACTGAAGCTTTCTTT.